These T cell receptor beta chains were read from a single sample in a study of T cell responses to AZD1222 COVID-19 vaccine. Using immunoSEQ multiplex PCR, the repertoire was profiled, and TCRdb retains in-frame clones only, with some absent. The sample consists of some 120,000 clones, approximately 86% of them appearing once. This specimen was peripheral blood, taken on day 0 of AZD1222 vaccination. These receptor sequences come from an adult in good health. Each CDR3 is given with its conserved first and last residue. The D gene is left open where the match is weak. Expanded clones get a size class; other rows say once, few or many, or leave the size out.

v_gene,j_gene,abundance,d_gene,CDR3aa,CDR3nt
TRBV5-1,TRBJ1-4,.,.,CASSFRQISTNEKLFF,TGCGCCAGCAGCTTTCGACAGATATCAACTAATGAAAAACTGTTTTTT
TRBV9,TRBJ2-2,.,.,CASSARTRTGELFF,TGTGCCAGCAGCGCTCGGACGCGAACCGGGGAGCTGTTTTTT
TRBV6-6,TRBJ1-2,.,.,CASSYSQEPLYGYTF,TGTGCCAGCAGTTACTCCCAGGAACCCTTGTATGGCTACACCTTC
TRBV5-4,TRBJ2-5,.,.,CASSLRGDFQETQYF,TGTGCCAGCAGCTTGAGGGGGGACTTTCAAGAGACCCAGTACTTC
TRBV7-9,TRBJ2-1,.,TRBD2,CASSRPSGVYNEQFF,TGTGCCAGCAGCCGTCCTAGCGGGGTGTACAATGAGCAGTTCTTC
TRBV18,TRBJ1-2,.,TRBD1,CASSPGTGALYGYTF,TGTGCCAGCTCACCAGGGACAGGGGCTCTCTATGGCTACACCTTC
TRBV28,TRBJ1-4,.,.,CASYASIGSTNEKLFF,TGTGCCAGTTACGCCTCTATTGGGTCAACTAATGAAAAACTGTTTTTT
TRBV7-8,TRBJ1-1,.,.,CASSLEGGLEAFF,TGTGCCAGCAGCTTAGAAGGAGGGCTTGAAGCTTTCTTT
TRBV7-3,TRBJ2-2,.,.,CASSFSRFTGELFF,TGTGCCAGCAGCTTCAGTCGGTTCACCGGGGAGCTGTTTTTT
TRBV7-2,TRBJ1-2,.,.,CASSLVGYGVGYGYTF,TGTGCCAGCAGCTTAGTAGGGTACGGGGTAGGCTATGGCTACACCTTC
TRBV19,TRBJ1-1,.,.,CASSIVNRLNTEAFF,TGTGCCAGTAGTATAGTAAACAGGTTGAACACTGAAGCTTTCTTT
TRBV28,TRBJ1-5,.,TRBD1,CASNPGQLHQPQHF,TGTGCCAGCAACCCGGGACAGTTGCATCAGCCCCAGCATTTT
TRBV6-2/TRBV6-3,TRBJ1-5,.,.,CASSYGLVGNQPQHF,TGTGCCAGCAGTTACGGGTTAGTGGGAAATCAGCCCCAGCATTTT
TRBV6-5,TRBJ2-1,few,.,CASGFLWNEQFF,TGTGCCAGCGGATTTTTATGGAATGAGCAGTTCTTC
TRBV7-9,TRBJ2-7,.,TRBD2,CASSLAGTSASYEQYF,TGTGCCAGCAGCTTAGCAGGGACTAGCGCCAGCTACGAGCAGTACTTC
TRBV10-3,TRBJ2-1,.,TRBD2,CATGLAGANEQFF,TGTGCCACCGGACTAGCGGGAGCCAATGAGCAGTTCTTC
TRBV7-8,TRBJ1-5,.,TRBD1,CASSLVGTGQLDQPQHF,TGTGCCAGCAGCTTAGTCGGGACAGGACAACTTGATCAGCCCCAGCATTTT
TRBV3-1/TRBV3-2,TRBJ2-7,.,TRBD1,CASSQEGWDRSAYEQYF,TGTGCCAGCAGCCAAGAGGGGTGGGACAGGAGCGCCTACGAGCAGTACTTC
TRBV5-5,TRBJ1-1,.,.,CASSLKSALNTEAFF,TGTGCCAGCAGCTTGAAATCTGCTCTGAACACTGAAGCTTTCTTT
TRBV19,TRBJ1-1,few,.,CASSIRSGRNTEAFF,TGTGCCAGTAGTATACGGTCAGGGCGGAACACTGAAGCTTTCTTT
TRBV9,TRBJ2-3,.,TRBD2,CASSVVGLAGDTDTQYF,TGTGCCAGCAGCGTAGTTGGACTAGCGGGAGACACAGATACGCAGTATTTT
TRBV3-1/TRBV3-2,TRBJ2-5,.,.,CASSQLSSVTIRTQYF,TGTGCCAGCAGCCAATTATCGTCTGTAACTATTCGGACCCAGTACTTC
TRBV6-5,TRBJ1-1,.,.,CASSYGRGYMNTEAFF,TGTGCCAGCAGTTACGGCAGGGGTTACATGAACACTGAAGCTTTCTTT
TRBV10-2,TRBJ2-7,.,TRBD2,CASRSLAGASYEQYF,TGCGCCAGCAGGTCTCTAGCGGGGGCCTCCTACGAGCAGTACTTC
TRBV29-1,TRBJ2-5,.,.,CSVESGSETQYF,TGCAGCGTTGAAAGCGGGTCGGAGACCCAGTACTTC
TRBV2,TRBJ1-3,.,.,CASTGVGNTIYF,TGTGCCAGCACGGGGGTCGGAAACACCATATATTTT
TRBV15,TRBJ2-1,.,TRBD1,CATSRSGQSLANEQFF,TGTGCCACCAGCAGATCGGGACAGAGCTTGGCCAATGAGCAGTTCTTC
TRBV27,TRBJ1-2,.,.,CASTGGGGNYGYTF,TGTGCCAGCACCGGCGGGGGGGGGAACTATGGCTACACCTTC
TRBV19,TRBJ1-2,.,.,CASSRSIQATNYGYTF,TGTGCCAGTAGTAGGTCGATCCAGGCGACTAACTATGGCTACACCTTC
TRBV5-4,TRBJ1-5,.,.,CASSFGGTNQPQHF,TGTGCCAGCAGCTTCGGGGGTACGAATCAGCCCCAGCATTTT
TRBV19,TRBJ2-6,.,.,CASHLPGAGANVLTF,TGTGCCAGCCACCTACCAGGCGCTGGGGCCAACGTCCTGACTTTC
TRBV12-1,TRBJ2-2,few,.,CASSSHRGLVPGELFF,TGTGCCAGCAGCTCTCACAGGGGCCTGGTCCCCGGGGAGCTGTTTTTT
TRBV14,TRBJ1-6,.,.,CASSQAYSVYSPLHF,TGTGCCAGCAGCCAAGCTTACAGTGTGTATTCACCCCTCCACTTT
TRBV9,TRBJ2-1,.,TRBD2,CASSDPGLAGRNEQFF,TGTGCCAGCAGCGACCCAGGACTAGCGGGAAGGAATGAGCAGTTCTTC
TRBV30,TRBJ1-2,.,.,CAWSVGGYGYTF,TGTGCCTGGAGTGTCGGGGGTTATGGCTACACCTTC
TRBV30,TRBJ1-5,once,.,CAWGIDSNQPQHF,TGTGCCTGGGGCATCGACAGCAATCAGCCCCAGCATTTT
TRBV7-9,TRBJ2-5,.,TRBD2,CASRGDSRQYF,TGTGCCAGCCGGGGGGACTCCCGGCAGTACTTC
TRBV5-5,TRBJ1-1,.,.,CASSLDGPTEAFF,TGTGCCAGCAGCTTGGACGGTCCCACTGAAGCTTTCTTT
TRBV28,TRBJ1-5,.,TRBD1,CASSQGVPVQPQHF,TGTGCCAGCAGTCAGGGGGTTCCAGTGCAGCCCCAGCATTTT